The 9 T cell receptor beta chains listed next were all sequenced from one sample in a study of sequential checkpoint blockade in melanoma. The treatment was: randomized to nivolumab then ipilimumab (arm A) or the reverse (arm B). Assay used: immunoSEQ multiplex PCR; TCRdb lists only in-frame clones, some missing. Of about 20,000 clones detected, 75% to 85% appear once; the ten largest clones hold over 50%. The material sequenced was CD8+ T cells sorted from blood (inferred from file names), taken from a patient given nivolumab and ipilimumab in sequence. These receptors all come from a human donor with melanoma.

This clone has only a few counts. V and J are TRBV10-2 and TRBJ1-4; possibly TRBD1 for D (5 bases). The CDR3 is made up of 16 amino acids. V shed 8 bases and J shed 8 bases, with 24 bases lying between them. Germline V gene lookup returns CDR1 WSHSY and CDR2 SAAADI. CDR3 amino acids: CASASALSPTVEKLFF. In DNA, the CDR3 is TGCGCCAGCGCCAGCGCGCTGTCTCCGACAGTCGAAAAACTGTTTTTT.

The chain is built from TRBV28 and TRBJ2-5, with D possibly matching TRBD2 (5 bases). The end of the DNA fits TRBJ2-7 better, so the J call may be wrong. Germline CDR1 and CDR2: MDHEN and SYDVKM. The CDR3 length is 11 residues. The DNA of the CDR3 is TGTGCCAGGCAGGCGGGCTACGAGCAGTACTTC. Translation gives CARQAGYEQYF.

CDR3 loop: CASIRPQAGMNTEAFF. As DNA, the CDR3 is TGTGCCAGCATCCGACCCCAGGCAGGAATGAACACTGAAGCTTTCTTT. The V gene is TRBV27, the J gene TRBJ1-1; D not certain. CDR3 length: 16 residues. V gave up 7 bases and J gave up 0 bases, with 18 bases separating them. The germline gives CDR1 MNHEY, CDR2 SMNVEV (reference sequence).

This sequence joins TRBV9 and TRBJ2-3; no reliable D call. The CDR3 runs to 15 residues. Between the trimmed V and J ends, which lost 3 bases and 3 bases, there was a span of 14 bases. CDR1 and CDR2 (germline): SGDLS, YYNGEE. CDR3 sequence reads: CASSAGRSRTDTQYF. DNA for the CDR3: TGTGCCAGCAGCGCCGGAAGGTCTAGGACAGATACGCAGTATTTT.

The CDR3 DNA is TGTGCCAGCAGTTTGATACACCAGGGGACCGGGGAGCTGTTTTTT. This translates into CASSLIHQGTGELFF. The genes are TRBV27 and TRBJ2-2; D possibly corresponds to TRBD1 (6 bases). Trimming shortened V by 3 bases and J by 5 bases, and 13 bases separated the two germline ends. This CDR3 region has 15 residues. Per germline, CDR1 MNHEY and CDR2 SMNVEV (reference sequence).

This rearrangement joins TRBV6-5 to TRBJ2-2, with 7 bases aligning to TRBD1. This CDR3 spans 15 amino acids. The J segment lost 6 bases and the V segment lost 3 bases, leaving 7 bases of the junction unmatched. From germline, CDR1 is MNHEY and CDR2 SVGAGI. CDR3 amino acids: CASSYRSGGPGELFF. CDR3 nucleotide sequence: TGTGCCAGCAGTTATAGGTCAGGGGGACCCGGGGAGCTGTTTTTT.

V is TRBV27 and J is TRBJ2-2; the D gene is possibly TRBD2 (5 bases). V lost 6 bases and J lost 7, with 21 bases in between. The germline V gene has CDR1 MNHEY and CDR2 SMNVEV (reference sequence). The CDR3 contains 16 residues. The chain's CDR3 is CASSPGRAGGGGELFF. The CDR3 DNA reads as TGTGCCAGCAGCCCCGGGCGGGCCGGCGGCGGCGGGGAGCTGTTTTTT.

The chain links TRBV4-1 to TRBJ1-2; 12 bases are a match to TRBD1. The CDR3 consists of 15 residues. Germline values: CDR1 MGHRA, CDR2 YSYEKL. V lost 0 bases, J lost 7 bases, and 3 bases stayed unmatched. The CDR3 spells CASSQDGTGGLGYTF. The CDR3, as DNA: TGCGCCAGCAGCCAAGATGGGACAGGGGGCCTTGGCTACACCTTC.

This clone was observed a handful of times. This rearrangement joins TRBV7-9 to TRBJ1-2; TRBD1 might be the D (5 bases). CDR3 length: 13 amino acids. Trimming shortened V by 1 base and J by 8 bases, and 11 bases separated the two germline ends. The germline V gene encodes CDR1 SEHNR and CDR2 FQNEAQ (reference sequence). This CDR3 reads CASSLEGAAGYTF. Written as DNA, the CDR3 is TGTGCCAGCAGCTTAGAAGGGGCGGCGGGCTACACCTTC.